These 31 T cell receptor beta chains originate from one sample sequenced in a study of T-cell reconstitution after alpha-beta-depleted transplantation in children. Library preparation (for TCRbeta) was performed with unique molecular identifiers. A single record per CDR3 protein comes from TCRdb applying MiXCR to the PCR reads. Among some 150,000 distinct CDR3 sequences listed, 8.8% were seen once. The material sequenced was PBMCs, mostly from graft donor cells, taken 180 days after TCRalphabeta/CD19-depleted stem cell transplant. The source is a female patient aged 2 to 10 who had a stem cell transplant for congenital amegakaryocytic thrombocytopenia, so the T cells may come from the graft donor.

In its sample, this clonotype was seen many times. The chain couples TRBV12-3 or TRBV12-4 to TRBJ2-1, with unresolved D. CDR3 length equals 13 residues. Trimming took 8 bases from V and 1 from J, leaving 9 bases between them. CDR3 amino acids: CASGDFSYNEQFF. The CDR3 bases are TGTGCCAGCGGAGATTTTTCCTACAATGAGCAGTTCTTC.

This clonotype occurred many times. This chain connects TRBV6-5 to TRBJ2-1; 12 bases are a match to TRBD2. The ends lost 5 bases at V and 4 bases at J; junction bases unmatched: 6. The CDR3 contains 16 residues. Germline V gene data show CDR1 as MNHEY and CDR2 as SVGAGI. DNA of the CDR3: TGTGCCAGCAGTCCACGGACTAGCGGGGCATACAATGAGCAGTTCTTC. Its protein product is CASSPRTSGAYNEQFF.

This clonotype was recorded at least ten times. The V and J genes are TRBV12-3 or TRBV12-4 and TRBJ1-1; D possibly corresponds to TRBD1 (5 bases). The CDR3 has 15 amino acids. V shed 6 bases and J shed 1 base, with 15 bases lying between them. The CDR3 DNA sequence: TGTGCCAGCAGCGCCACCGGGACGGGGAACACTGAAGCTTTCTTT. Amino acids: CASSATGTGNTEAFF.

A word on this clonotype: A read error may explain this, as a much larger clone is one base away. The gene calls are TRBV5-1 and TRBJ2-7; D is uncertain. Germline CDR1 SGHRS, CDR2 YFSETQ. The CDR3 length is 12 residues. The CDR3 region is CASSSDAYKQYF. Written as DNA, the CDR3 is TGCGCCAGCAGCTCGGATGCCTACAAGCAGTACTTC.

The sample holds many counts of this clonotype. The V call is TRBV28, the J call TRBJ1-2; tentatively, D is TRBD1 (6 bases). The CDR3 totals 12 residues. Trimming took 5 bases from V and 5 from J, leaving 9 bases between them. The germline CDR1 and CDR2 sequences are MDHEN and SYDVKM. The CDR3 region has the DNA TGTGCCAGCAGTGATCAGGGGTATGGCTACACCTTC. Translation gives CASSDQGYGYTF.

This clonotype came up many times. V and J are TRBV4-2 and TRBJ2-2; perhaps TRBD2 as D (6 bases). The CDR3 totals 14 residues. Trimming left V 1 base short and J 7 bases short, with 10 bases between. Germline values: CDR1 LGHNA, CDR2 YNFKEQ. The CDR3 sequence is CASSQAGEHGELFF. DNA for the CDR3: TGTGCCAGCAGCCAAGCGGGAGAACACGGGGAGCTGTTTTTT.

The V and J genes are TRBV11-3 and TRBJ2-2; 7 nucleotides line up with TRBD1. Germline CDR1 SGHNT, CDR2 YENEEA. The CDR3 consists of 15 residues. The J segment lost 3 bases and the V segment lost 6 bases, leaving 7 bases of the junction unmatched. CDR3 in DNA: TGTGCCAGCAGTGGCGGGCAGGGGGACACCGGGGAGCTGTTTTTT. Its protein is CASSGGQGDTGELFF.

At least ten counts were recorded for this clonotype. The chain employs TRBV10-3 and TRBJ2-7, with 9 bases lining up with TRBD1. The junction had 6 bases not matched to a gene; V was cut back by 7 bases and J by 2 bases. This CDR3 is 14 amino acids long. Germline V CDR1 and CDR2: ENHRY, SYGVKD. The CDR3 here is CAITKDRGAYEQYF. In DNA form, the CDR3 reads TGTGCCATCACCAAGGACAGGGGTGCCTACGAGCAGTACTTC.

This clonotype was seen at least ten times. This chain joins TRBV11-2 and TRBJ2-7, with 10 bases lining up with TRBD1. The germline V gene has CDR1 SGHAT and CDR2 FQNNGV. With 8 bases clipped from V and 4 bases from J, the junction kept 11 bases outside the gene matches. The CDR3 consists of 15 residues. The CDR3 nucleotides read TGTGCCAGCGGTCCCCGGGACAGGGGTTCGTACGAGCAGTACTTC. Its protein product is CASGPRDRGSYEQYF.

Turning to this clonotype: A much larger clone is a single base away; this may be a read error. This chain links TRBV18 with TRBJ2-1; D is uncertain. The length of the CDR3 is 13 residues. Looked up from germline, CDR1 is KGHSH and CDR2 is LQKENI. The chain's CDR3 is CASSPGRDNGQFF. Written as DNA, the CDR3 is TGTGCCAGCTCACCAGGGCGTGACAATGGGCAGTTCTTC.

This clonotype has only a few counts. This chain joins TRBV4-1 and TRBJ2-3; D is perhaps TRBD1 or TRBD2 (5 bases each). Germline V gene data show CDR1 as MGHRA and CDR2 as YSYEKL. Between the trimmed V and J ends, which lost 0 bases and 2 bases, there was a span of 12 bases. This CDR3 contains 16 residues. CDR3 protein: CASSQDRGRYTDTQYF. The CDR3 DNA reads TGCGCCAGCAGCCAAGATCGGGGACGGTACACAGATACGCAGTATTTT.

This clonotype was counted ten times or more. The chain links TRBV12-3 or TRBV12-4 to TRBJ2-4, with a possible D match to TRBD2 (6 bases). There are 12 residues in the CDR3. V lost 6 bases, J lost 8 bases, and 11 bases lay in between. The CDR3 DNA reads as TGTGCCAGCAGCACGGGAGCGGACATTCAGTACTTC. It encodes CASSTGADIQYF.

About this clonotype: A much more abundant neighbour one base away suggests this may be a read error. This CDR3 reads CASGVWTESHEAFF. CDR3 bases: TGTGCCAGCGGCGTGTGGACGGAGTCTCACGAAGCTTTCTTT. The rearrangement joins TRBV9 to TRBJ1-1; D unresolved. The CDR3 runs 14 residues. Germline V gene lookup returns CDR1 SGDLS and CDR2 YYNGEE. The complete variable domain, with remaining parts taken from reference TRBV9 and TRBJ1-1, reads DSGVTQTPKHLITATGQRVTLRCSPRSGDLSVYWYQQSLDQGLQFLIQYYNGEERAKGNILERFSAQQFPDLHSELNLSSLELGDSALYFCASGVWTESHEAFFGQGTRLTVV.

This clonotype was seen only a few times. This chain joins TRBV20-1 and TRBJ2-3; no firm D call. The V gene lost 2 bases and the J gene lost 0 bases, with 6 bases spanning the gap. Germline CDR1 reads DFQATT; CDR2 reads SNEGSKA (reference sequence). The length of the CDR3 is 13 residues. The CDR3 sequence: CSARPTSTDTQYF. CDR3 nucleotide sequence: TGCAGTGCTAGACCGACTAGCACAGATACGCAGTATTTT.

The genes are TRBV7-8 and TRBJ1-3; D gene uncertain. In germline, CDR1 is SGHVS, CDR2 FQNEAQ. The CDR3 runs 16 residues. V was clipped by 1 base and J by 4 bases, with 14 bases between them. CDR3 bases: TGTGCCAGCAGCTTAGGTCTTCATGCGAACGGAAACACCATATATTTT. This encodes CASSLGLHANGNTIYF.

The table lists this clonotype with a few counts. For the CDR3, the DNA is TGCGCCAGCAGCTTGGGGGACTATTCCTACGAGCAGTACTTC. It translates to CASSLGDYSYEQYF. The rearrangement joins TRBV5-1 to TRBJ2-7, with 7 bases that match TRBD2. This CDR3 is built from 14 residues. The V gene end was trimmed by 0 bases and the J gene end by 1 base; junction bases not matched to a gene: 1. From germline, CDR1 is SGHRS and CDR2 YFSETQ.

This clonotype was found many times. This chain links TRBV20-1 with TRBJ2-1; TRBD2 agrees at 14 bases. The CDR3 covers 14 residues. V shed 3 bases, J shed 10 bases, and the junction held 5 bases outside the gene matches. The germline gives CDR1 DFQATT, CDR2 SNEGSKA (reference sequence). The DNA of the CDR3 is TGCAGTGCTAGGGGACTAGCGGGAGCCCGCGAGCAGTTCTTC. This gives the protein CSARGLAGAREQFF.

This clonotype appeared a few times. This chain links TRBV7-2 with TRBJ1-2; D is perhaps TRBD1 (5 bases). The CDR3 runs 15 residues. CDR1 is SGHTA and CDR2 is FQGNSA in the germline V gene. The V end was cut by 5 bases, the J end by 10 bases, with 23 bases between. This CDR3 is CASSRPTMDIVNYTF. The CDR3, as DNA: TGTGCCAGCAGCCGACCAACGATGGACATAGTAAACTACACCTTC.

Only a few counts were recorded for this clonotype. This chain links TRBV6-5 with TRBJ2-1; the D call may be TRBD1 or TRBD2 (5 bases each). Germline-derived CDR1 and CDR2 are MNHEY and SVGAGI. The CDR3 totals 16 residues. The V end was cut by 0 bases, the J end by 7 bases, with 16 bases between. In nucleotides, the CDR3 is TGTGCCAGCAGTTACTCGAGGGTTGACAGCGAGAATGAGCAGTTCTTC. Its protein is CASSYSRVDSENEQFF.

This clonotype was recorded many times. This chain links TRBV20-1 with TRBJ1-5, with D unclear. This CDR3 contains 12 residues. In germline, CDR1 is DFQATT, CDR2 SNEGSKA (reference sequence). Trimming left V 3 bases short and J 6 bases short, with 9 bases between. CDR3 sequence: CSASTGIQPQHF. CDR3 nucleotide sequence: TGCAGTGCTAGCACCGGGATTCAGCCCCAGCATTTT.

This clonotype has ten or more counts. The chain joins TRBV12-3 or TRBV12-4 to TRBJ1-5; perhaps TRBD1 as D (5 bases). Trimming stripped 5 bases from V and 5 bases from J, with 13 bases between. This CDR3 contains 14 residues. The CDR3 nucleotides are TGTGCCAGCAGTAGCACCTGGGGCTATCAGCCCCAGCATTTT. Protein sequence: CASSSTWGYQPQHF.

This clonotype was observed at least ten times. The chain joins TRBV10-3 to TRBJ2-1, with 8 bases identical to TRBD2. The CDR3 runs 14 residues. Germline lookup yields CDR1 ENHRY and CDR2 SYGVKD. J was trimmed by 2 bases and V by 10 bases; bases with no gene match: 7. In nucleotides, the CDR3 is TGTGCCACCGAAACTAGCGGTACCTACAATGAGCAGTTCTTC. Translating gives CATETSGTYNEQFF.

The rearrangement uses TRBV20-1 and TRBJ1-6; D remains unclear. Trimming cost V 3 bases and J 3 bases, with 21 bases left between them. CDR1 DFQATT and CDR2 SNEGSKA come from the germline V gene (reference sequence). The CDR3 sequence is 18 residues long. CDR3 nucleotide sequence: TGCAGTGCTAGGCCCCTTAATCCAGATATCCTCTATAATTCACCCCTCCACTTT. Protein product: CSARPLNPDILYNSPLHF.

The table lists this clonotype with many counts. The chain is built from TRBV19 and TRBJ1-1; 7 bases map to TRBD1. The CDR3 is made up of 14 amino acids. Per the germline V gene, CDR1 is LNHDA and CDR2 is SQIVND (reference sequence). Trimming took 7 bases from V and 1 from J; bases not matched to a gene: 6. The CDR3 reads CASTRGQENTEAFF. The CDR3, as DNA: TGTGCCAGTACTCGAGGACAGGAGAACACTGAAGCTTTCTTT. The full variable domain, its missing parts supplied by reference TRBV19 and TRBJ1-1, is DGGITQSPKYLFRKEGQNVTLSCEQNLNHDAMYWYRQDPGQGLRLIYYSQIVNDFQKGDIAEGYSVSREKKESFPLTVTSAQKNPTAFYLCASTRGQENTEAFFGQGTRLTVV.

The chain joins TRBV19 to TRBJ2-3; perhaps TRBD2 as D (6 bases). The germline gives CDR1 LNHDA, CDR2 SQIVND (reference sequence). The V and J ends lost 8 bases and 2 bases respectively, with 11 bases between them. This CDR3 comprises 13 residues. The CDR3 nucleotides read TGTGCCAGTGGCGGGACTTTCACAGATACGCAGTATTTT. Translated: CASGGTFTDTQYF.

This clonotype was observed many times. The J gene is TRBJ2-4, the V gene TRBV28, with TRBD2 as a possible D gene (5 bases). V lost 10 bases and J 2 bases, leaving 12 bases between the germline ends. The CDR3 consists of 13 residues. Looked up from germline, CDR1 is MDHEN and CDR2 is SYDVKM. CDR3 sequence (DNA): TGTGCCACCACACGAGGGCCCAAAAACATTCAGTACTTC. Its translation: CATTRGPKNIQYF.

This clonotype occurred many times. The J gene is TRBJ1-1, the V gene TRBV10-3, with D possibly TRBD1 on 6 matching bases. The CDR3 is 14 residues long. The V gene lost 5 bases and the J gene lost 7 bases, with 17 bases spanning the gap. CDR1 is ENHRY and CDR2 is SYGVKD in the germline V gene. The CDR3 spells CAISTLTGRGEAFF. The DNA of the CDR3 is TGTGCCATCAGTACATTGACAGGACGGGGTGAAGCTTTCTTT.

This clonotype appeared many times. For the CDR3, the DNA is TGTGCCAGCAGCCCCTCCCGGGACTTCCCATACACCGGGGAGCTGTTTTTT. This gives the protein CASSPSRDFPYTGELFF. The V gene is TRBV9, the J gene TRBJ2-2; D is possibly TRBD2 (6 bases). V gave up 4 bases and J gave up 3 bases, with 19 bases separating them. The CDR3 totals 17 residues. Germline V gene sequence: CDR1 SGDLS, CDR2 YYNGEE.

The J gene is TRBJ2-1, the V gene TRBV10-3; TRBD1 agrees at 7 bases. With V trimmed by 7 bases and J by 7 bases, 22 bases remained unmatched. This CDR3 is 18 amino acids long. CDR1 is ENHRY, CDR2 SYGVKD, per germline. CDR3 sequence reads: CAITQGPVIVWPVNEQFF. CDR3 DNA: TGTGCCATCACACAGGGGCCTGTTATTGTGTGGCCTGTGAATGAGCAGTTCTTC.

The sample holds many counts of this clonotype. The V call is TRBV5-6, the J call TRBJ1-2; 9 bases agree with TRBD1. J was trimmed by 2 bases and V by 1 base; bases with no gene match: 6. The CDR3 runs 16 residues. Germline V lookup: CDR1 SGHDT, CDR2 YYEEEE. The CDR3 sequence is CASSLLGQGWNYGYTF. The CDR3 DNA sequence: TGTGCCAGCAGCTTGTTGGGACAGGGTTGGAACTATGGCTACACCTTC.

This clonotype has at least ten counts. J is TRBJ2-7 and V is TRBV5-6, with D unclear. Per the germline V gene, CDR1 is SGHDT and CDR2 is YYEEEE. The germline V and J ends were trimmed by 0 bases and 5 bases, with 21 bases remaining between them. The CDR3 loop spans 17 amino acids. For the CDR3, the DNA is TGTGCCAGCAGCTTGGAAGTTGCCCCCCAGCCTATCAACGAGCAGTACTTC. Its protein product is CASSLEVAPQPINEQYF.